A selection of T cell receptor beta chains follows, all from one sample in a study of CD8 T cells in ankylosing spondylitis. TCRdb reprocessed the 5' RACE reads with MiXCR, giving one entry per CDR3 protein. The data contain about 390,000 distinct CDR3 sequences, under 25% of them singletons. The sequenced sample was blood, either unsorted or a sorted T cell fraction (not recorded which). The receptors were gathered from a male donor with ankylosing spondylitis. CDR3s include the opening cysteine and the closing phenylalanine or tryptophan. The D gene is left open where the match is weak. Clone size appears in some rows only: once, few, many, or a class for an expanded clone.

V gene	J gene	clone size	D gene	CDR3 protein	CDR3 DNA
TRBV15	TRBJ2-7	-	TRBD1	CATSREGQGREQYF	TGTGCCACCAGCAGAGAGGGACAGGGTCGCGAGCAGTACTTC
TRBV12-3/TRBV12-4	TRBJ2-1	few	TRBD1	CASSFRRTGEEQFF	TGTGCCAGCAGTTTTAGGAGGACAGGAGAAGAGCAGTTCTTC
TRBV20-1	TRBJ2-3	many	TRBD2	CSASSGDTQYF	TGCAGTGCTAGTAGCGGGGATACGCAGTATTTT
TRBV10-3	TRBJ2-3	-	-	CAITLGPGSTDTQYF	TGTGCCATCACTCTGGGCCCAGGGAGCACAGATACGCAGTATTTT
TRBV27	TRBJ2-5	-	TRBD1	CASTPRGDRVQETQYF	TGTGCCAGCACACCTAGAGGGGACAGGGTTCAAGAGACCCAGTACTTC
TRBV29-1	TRBJ2-7	-	TRBD2	CSYRSSGAYEQYF	TGCAGCTACCGAAGTAGCGGGGCCTACGAGCAGTACTTC
TRBV5-1	TRBJ2-3	few	TRBD2	CASSYPTRLAVTPADTQYF	TGCGCCAGCAGCTACCCAACCAGACTAGCCGTCACACCGGCGGATACGCAGTATTTT
TRBV10-3	TRBJ2-1	few	-	CAISKPPPRGNEQFF	TGTGCCATCAGTAAACCCCCTCCCCGGGGGAATGAGCAGTTCTTC
TRBV7-6	TRBJ2-3	few	-	CASSPMASSTDTQYF	TGTGCCAGCAGCCCAATGGCTAGCTCGACAGATACGCAGTATTTT
TRBV6-2/TRBV6-3	TRBJ2-2	-	TRBD2	CASSQGLAGDYGTGELFF	TGTGCCAGCAGCCAGGGACTAGCGGGAGATTACGGGACCGGGGAGCTGTTTTTT
TRBV20-1	TRBJ2-1	-	TRBD2	CSATLRGDNDNEQFF	TGCAGTGCGACCCTCCGGGGGGATAACGACAATGAGCAGTTCTTC
TRBV20-1	TRBJ2-3	-	TRBD2	CSANPGLAERSDTQYF	TGCAGTGCGAACCCGGGACTAGCAGAAAGATCAGATACGCAGTATTTT
TRBV6-2/TRBV6-3	TRBJ2-2	many	TRBD2	CASSTPDRGLAGWTGELFF	TGTGCCAGCAGCACTCCAGACCGGGGACTAGCGGGATGGACCGGGGAGCTGTTTTTT
TRBV29-1	TRBJ2-7	few	TRBD2	CSVDGSGSLHEQYF	TGCAGCGTTGATGGGAGCGGGAGTCTCCACGAGCAGTACTTC
TRBV28	TRBJ2-3	-	-	CASSFPPSTTTDTQYF	TGTGCCAGCAGTTTCCCGCCATCGACTACCACAGATACGCAGTATTTT
TRBV24-1	TRBJ2-1	few	TRBD2	CATSDPSGSPYNEQFF	TGTGCCACCAGTGATCCTAGCGGGAGTCCCTACAATGAGCAGTTCTTC
TRBV29-1	TRBJ1-1	few	-	CSVWAGRGTEAFF	TGCAGCGTTTGGGCGGGGAGGGGAACTGAAGCTTTCTTT
TRBV7-6	TRBJ2-3	few	-	CASSLEWSDTQYF	TGTGCCAGCAGCTTAGAGTGGTCAGATACGCAGTATTTT
TRBV5-1	TRBJ2-7	few	TRBD2	CASSLILAGYEQYF	TGCGCCAGCAGCTTGATACTAGCGGGCTACGAGCAGTACTTC
TRBV12-3/TRBV12-4	TRBJ2-7	many	-	CASSSLDRAYEQYF	TGTGCCAGCAGTTCCTTGGACAGAGCATACGAGCAGTACTTC
TRBV6-2/TRBV6-3	TRBJ2-7	few	TRBD2	CASSYLAGDYEQYF	TGTGCCAGCAGTTACCTAGCGGGAGACTACGAGCAGTACTTC
TRBV21-1	TRBJ1-5	few	-	CASSKRWAEYSNQPQHF	TGTGCCAGCAGCAAACGTTGGGCCGAATATAGCAATCAGCCCCAGCATTTT
TRBV29-1	TRBJ2-2	-	-	CVGVVTGELFF	TGCGTGGGGGTGGTCACCGGGGAGCTGTTTTTT
TRBV29-1	TRBJ1-4	-	TRBD1	CSVRDRSNEKLFF	TGCAGCGTTAGGGACAGATCGAATGAAAAACTGTTTTTT
TRBV2	TRBJ1-2	many	-	CASSEMNRYTF	TGTGCCAGCAGTGAAATGAATCGCTACACCTTC
TRBV20-1	TRBJ2-5	few	-	CSVSAAETQYF	TGCAGTGTTTCTGCGGCAGAGACCCAGTACTTC
TRBV27	TRBJ2-3	-	-	CASSRSIQGGSTDTQYF	TGTGCCAGCAGTCGGAGCATCCAGGGCGGGAGCACAGATACGCAGTATTTT
TRBV5-1	TRBJ2-1	many	-	CASSLATYNEQFF	TGCGCCAGCAGCTTGGCAACCTACAATGAGCAGTTCTTC
TRBV5-1	TRBJ1-4	-	-	CASSLRREATNEKLFF	TGCGCCAGCAGCTTGCGCAGGGAGGCAACTAATGAAAAACTGTTTTTT
TRBV7-9	TRBJ2-1	-	TRBD2	CASSSRLAHNEQFF	TGTGCCAGCAGCTCAAGACTAGCCCACAATGAGCAGTTCTTC
TRBV5-1	TRBJ2-1	many	-	CASSLVDEQFF	TGTGCCAGCAGCTTAGTAGATGAGCAGTTCTTC
TRBV11-2	TRBJ2-7	few	TRBD1	CASSPLRDSSYEQYF	TGTGCCAGCAGCCCCCTCCGGGACAGCTCCTACGAGCAGTACTTC
TRBV10-3	TRBJ2-3	-	-	CAISEELAADTQYF	TGTGCCATCAGTGAGGAACTAGCCGCAGATACGCAGTATTTT
TRBV7-9	TRBJ2-5	-	TRBD2	CASSLRTSGRAGETQYF	TGTGCCAGCAGCTTAAGGACTAGCGGGAGGGCCGGAGAGACCCAGTACTTC
TRBV7-9	TRBJ2-2	-	-	CASISGYTNTGELFF	TGTGCCAGCATCTCAGGGTATACGAACACCGGGGAGCTGTTTTTT
TRBV30	TRBJ1-5	-	-	CAWSSGRRAQPQHF	TGTGCCTGGAGTTCGGGCAGGAGGGCCCAGCCCCAGCATTTT
TRBV7-9	TRBJ2-3	-	-	CASSLPVAGPSTDTQYF	TGTGCCAGCAGCTTACCCGTGGCAGGCCCTAGCACAGATACGCAGTATTTT
TRBV27	TRBJ2-7	-	TRBD1	CASSFGGTGVVYEQYF	TGTGCCAGCAGTTTCGGCGGGACAGGGGTTGTCTACGAGCAGTACTTC
TRBV6-2/TRBV6-3	TRBJ2-3	once	-	CASSSEGRGYSGFSTDTQYF	TGTGCCAGCAGTTCGGAAGGCAGGGGCTATAGCGGGTTTAGCACAGATACGCAGTATTTT
TRBV25-1	TRBJ2-7	-	-	CASSELKRDRLYEQYF	TGTGCCAGCAGTGAATTGAAGCGGGACAGGCTCTACGAGCAGTACTTC
TRBV7-9	TRBJ2-1	few	TRBD2	CASSPKVGGSYNEQFF	TGTGCCAGCAGCCCCAAAGTGGGCGGGAGCTACAATGAGCAGTTCTTC
TRBV5-1	TRBJ2-7	few	TRBD2	CASSRTSSYEQYF	TGCGCCAGCAGCCGGACTAGCTCCTACGAGCAGTACTTC
TRBV7-2	TRBJ2-3	few	-	CASSLTSPSTDTQYF	TGTGCCAGCAGCTTAACGTCCCCCTCCACAGATACGCAGTATTTT
TRBV15	TRBJ1-4	few	-	CATSPRALLNEKLFF	TGTGCCACCAGCCCTAGAGCGTTGCTTAATGAAAAACTGTTTTTT
TRBV5-6	TRBJ1-6	few	-	CASSLVTDSPLHF	TGTGCCAGCAGCTTGGTAACGGATTCACCCCTCCACTTT
TRBV5-1	TRBJ2-7	-	TRBD1	CASSLVPGGKTYEQYF	TGCGCCAGCAGCTTGGTCCCAGGGGGAAAAACCTACGAGCAGTACTTC
TRBV5-6	TRBJ2-7	few	TRBD2	CASSTGGGVSGLYEQYF	TGTGCCAGCAGCACGGGAGGGGGTGTTAGCGGCCTCTACGAGCAGTACTTC
TRBV2	TRBJ1-5	few	-	CASARAWGNQPQHF	TGTGCCAGCGCCAGGGCTTGGGGCAATCAGCCCCAGCATTTT
TRBV5-5	TRBJ2-5	-	-	CASSGGQVAAQETQYF	TGTGCCAGCAGCGGGGGGCAGGTGGCAGCACAAGAGACCCAGTACTTC
TRBV19	TRBJ2-1	-	TRBD2	CASSIRREGNEQFF	TGTGCCAGTAGTATAAGGCGGGAGGGAAATGAGCAGTTCTTC
TRBV5-1	TRBJ2-1	few	-	CASSPRQDGANEQFF	TGCGCCAGCAGCCCAAGACAGGACGGGGCCAATGAGCAGTTCTTC
TRBV12-3/TRBV12-4	TRBJ1-4	-	TRBD1	CASSGTASAPSF	TGTGCCAGCAGTGGGACAGCTTCAGCTCCCAGTTTT
TRBV7-9	TRBJ1-4	-	-	CASTEGYRNEKLFF	TGTGCCAGCACTGAAGGATACCGAAATGAAAAACTGTTTTTT
TRBV4-1	TRBJ2-1	many	TRBD2	CASSRYLSGRAYNEQFF	TGCGCCAGCAGCCGATATCTTAGCGGGAGGGCCTATAATGAGCAGTTCTTC